This is a list of T cell receptor beta chains from one sample in a study of patients and donors after allogeneic stem cell transplantation. TCRdb re-called the RT-PCR reads with MiXCR, one entry per CDR3 protein. The table shows about 30,000 distinct CDR3 sequences, with 8.1% occurring only once. Sequencing was done on a sample of blood, either unsorted or a sorted T cell fraction (not recorded which). These receptors were obtained from a human donor who was either an allogeneic HSCT recipient or a stem cell or donor lymphocyte infusion donor (not recorded which). It is not recorded whose cells these are; they may come from a transplant donor. Each CDR3 is given with its conserved first and last residue. The order of the fields is J gene, V gene, clone size, D gene, CDR3 DNA, CDR3 protein. D genes are given only for firm matches. Size values are once, few and many counts, or a class for expanded clones, and some rows have none.

TRBJ1-1 | TRBV6-5 | NA | NA | TGTGCCAGCAGTTCGGCCGGCAGGTGGCAGGGTAACACTGAAGCTTTCTTT | CASSSAGRWQGNTEAFF
TRBJ1-3 | TRBV3-1 | many | NA | TGTGCCAGCAGCCAAGTTCCCTCCGGGGGAAACACCATATATTTT | CASSQVPSGGNTIYF
TRBJ1-2 | TRBV7-9 | NA | TRBD1 | TGTGCCAGCAGCATCTACAGGGGTACTGGCTACACCTTC | CASSIYRGTGYTF
TRBJ2-1 | TRBV6-5 | many | TRBD1 | TGTGCCAGCAGTTACTTCGATCCCGGCCGCACAGGGGGTCGGAATGAGCAGTTCTTC | CASSYFDPGRTGGRNEQFF
TRBJ1-3 | TRBV28 | few | NA | TGTGCCAGCCGGGGGCAGGGAGGTGGAAACACCATATATTTT | CASRGQGGGNTIYF
TRBJ2-3 | TRBV12-3/TRBV12-4 | many | NA | TGTGCCAGCAGTTTGGGCGGGGTTAGGTCAGATACGCAGTATTTT | CASSLGGVRSDTQYF
TRBJ2-2 | TRBV5-5 | many | NA | TGTGCCAGCAGCTGGGGCGCTAGGTGGACCGGGGAGCTGTTTTTT | CASSWGARWTGELFF
TRBJ1-2 | TRBV7-9 | many | NA | TGTGCCAGCAGCTTAGGAGAGTTAACAGGCTACACCTTC | CASSLGELTGYTF
TRBJ2-1 | TRBV2 | NA | NA | TGTGCCAGCAGTGAATACAATGAGCAGTTCTTC | CASSEYNEQFF
TRBJ2-1 | TRBV7-2 | many | NA | TGTGCCAGCAGCTTAGGAGGGCCTCCCGCCGGCAATGAGCAGTTCTTC | CASSLGGPPAGNEQFF
TRBJ2-1 | TRBV21-1 | many | NA | TGTGCCAGCAGCAACGAAGACCCTAACCTCTCCTACAATGAGCAGTTCTTC | CASSNEDPNLSYNEQFF
TRBJ2-3 | TRBV24-1 | NA | NA | TGTGCCACCAGTGATTTGTGGTCTCCCACAGATACGCAGTATTTT | CATSDLWSPTDTQYF
TRBJ2-7 | TRBV18 | few | NA | TGTGCCAGCTCACCACGAAGGGATACTAGCTACGAGCAGTACTTC | CASSPRRDTSYEQYF
TRBJ2-5 | TRBV5-1 | many | NA | TGCGCCAGCAGCTTGGATTGGGGGCCCCAAGAGACCCAGTACTTC | CASSLDWGPQETQYF
TRBJ1-4 | TRBV7-2 | many | NA | TGTGCCAGCAGCTTAGCCCCGATCAGTGCAACTAATGAAAAACTGTTTTTT | CASSLAPISATNEKLFF
TRBJ1-4 | TRBV5-1 | many | NA | TGCGCCAGCAGCTTTAGGGTCAATGAAAAACTGTTTTTT | CASSFRVNEKLFF
TRBJ1-1 | TRBV29-1 | NA | NA | TGCAGCGCGGAAGAATGGGAGGGAAACACTGAAGCTTTCTTT | CSAEEWEGNTEAFF
TRBJ1-1 | TRBV9 | many | NA | TGTGCCAGCAGCGGACAGGTTACCATGAACACTGAAGCTTTCTTT | CASSGQVTMNTEAFF
TRBJ1-1 | TRBV6-1 | NA | TRBD1 | TGTGCCAGCAGTGTGACCCGGACAGTTACAGGGGACCTTATTATGGCAGAAGCTTTCTTT | CASSVTRTVTGDLIMAEAFF
TRBJ1-2 | TRBV10-1 | many | NA | TGCGCCAGCAGTGAAAGTCGAGTGCCGAGGGGCTACACCTTC | CASSESRVPRGYTF
TRBJ1-3 | TRBV7-9 | many | NA | TGTGCCAGCAGCCCCCGGGGCAGGGGATTTGGAAACACCATATATTTT | CASSPRGRGFGNTIYF
TRBJ2-2 | TRBV19 | many | TRBD2 | TGTGCCAGTAGTCCGAGACTAGCCTCGAACACCGGGGAGCTGTTTTTT | CASSPRLASNTGELFF
TRBJ2-2 | TRBV20-1 | few | TRBD2 | TGCAGTGCTAGCACTAGCGGGGGTAACACCGGGGAGCTGTTTTTT | CSASTSGGNTGELFF
TRBJ2-2 | TRBV7-3 | many | TRBD1 | TGTGCCAGCAGCCCTCCCGGGACAGTTACCGGGGAGCTGTTTTTT | CASSPPGTVTGELFF
TRBJ2-1 | TRBV7-3 | NA | NA | TGTGCCAGCAGCTCCGACTCGGACAATGAGCAGTTCTTC | CASSSDSDNEQFF
TRBJ1-5 | TRBV6-1 | many | TRBD1 | TGTGCCAGCAGAACGACAGGGGGCGCAGGTCAGCCCCAGCATTTT | CASRTTGGAGQPQHF
TRBJ1-6 | TRBV3-1 | many | NA | TGTGCCAGCAGCCAAGATCCCCTCGGGGAGATGGGTTCACCCCTCCACTTT | CASSQDPLGEMGSPLHF
TRBJ2-5 | TRBV5-6 | NA | TRBD2 | TGTGCCAGCAGCCGGTCGGGGGGTGCCCAGTACTTC | CASSRSGGAQYF
TRBJ1-1 | TRBV2 | few | TRBD1 | TGTGCCAGCAGTGTCAGACAGGGGAACACTGAAGCTTTCTTT | CASSVRQGNTEAFF
TRBJ2-3 | TRBV5-6 | many | NA | TGTGCCAGCAGCTTGGATGGTAGCGGCTCGATAGATACGCAGTATTTT | CASSLDGSGSIDTQYF
TRBJ1-2 | TRBV6-1 | NA | NA | TGTGCCAGCACACCGGAGGCCTATGGCTACACCTTC | CASTPEAYGYTF
TRBJ2-7 | TRBV25-1 | few | NA | TGTGCCAGCAGTGATCGTCTTTCGACCTACGAGCAGTACTTC | CASSDRLSTYEQYF
TRBJ1-1 | TRBV7-2 | few | NA | TGTGCCAGCAGCTTACAGTTATCGTTGAACACTGAAGCTTTCTTT | CASSLQLSLNTEAFF
TRBJ2-7 | TRBV6-2/TRBV6-3 | few | TRBD2 | TGTGCCAGCAGTTATGTTAGGACTAGGAGCTCCTACGAGCAGTACTTC | CASSYVRTRSSYEQYF
TRBJ2-5 | TRBV7-9 | NA | NA | TGTGCCAGCAGCTGGACTGAGACCCAGTACTTC | CASSWTETQYF
TRBJ1-4 | TRBV12-3/TRBV12-4 | many | NA | TGTGCCAGCAGTGGAGGACCGCTCGGCGAAAAACTGTTTTTT | CASSGGPLGEKLFF
TRBJ1-4 | TRBV7-6 | NA | NA | TGTGCCAGCAGCTTATTTGGGACTACGCTCGGGGAAAAACTGTTTTTT | CASSLFGTTLGEKLFF
TRBJ1-5 | TRBV11-3 | many | TRBD1 | TGTACCCGTCAGGGGGCTCATAGCAATCAGCCCCAGCATTTT | CTRQGAHSNQPQHF